The sequence of this T cell receptor (beta chain) was determined in a study of blood T cell repertoires in COVID-19. For the study at large: Researchers got acute and convalescent COVID-19 samples from the United States, Italy and Spain.

The CDR3 spans 15 residues. With V trimmed by 2 bases and J by 2 bases, 5 bases remained unmatched. The germline V gene has CDR1 KGHSH and CDR2 LQKENI. TCRdb's copy holds only in-frame clones and misses some; the assay was immunoSEQ multiplex PCR. This repertoire shows 300,000 to 400,000 clones, roughly 87% found once; its top ten account for approximately 0.93%. V is TRBV18 and J is TRBJ1-2, with 7 bases lining up with TRBD1. This clonotype was obtained from a woman in her 30s who had recovered from COVID-19. What was sequenced was PBMCs or T cells enriched from blood (not recorded which). CDR3 in DNA: TGTGCCAGCTCACCAAGGACAGGAGAAAACTATGGCTACACCTTC. Its protein is CASSPRTGENYGYTF.